Presented here are 29 T cell receptor beta chains from one specimen sequenced in a study of blood T cell repertoires in COVID-19. Libraries were prepared by immunoSEQ multiplex PCR; TCRdb keeps only in-frame clonotypes and omits some of them. Of about 280,000 clones in the sample, around 90% were seen once. The sample was peripheral blood. Receptors originate from a man between 18 and 35 years old with active or convalescent COVID-19.

This clone has a single count. V and J are TRBV7-9 and TRBJ2-1, with D unclear. The CDR3 extends over 13 amino acids. V was cut by 2 bases and J by 7 bases, with 9 bases left in between. CDR1 is SEHNR and CDR2 is FQNEAQ in the germline V gene (reference sequence). The CDR3, as DNA: TGTGCCAGCAGCTTATTGGCCCAGAATGAGCAGTTCTTC. Protein sequence: CASSLLAQNEQFF.

V and J are TRBV12-3 or TRBV12-4 and TRBJ1-6, with 7 bases matching TRBD1. Trimming at V came to 8 bases and at J to 9 bases, leaving 7 bases not matched to a gene. The CDR3 totals 13 residues. The CDR3 DNA sequence: TGTGCCAGCCAAATCGACAGGGCTTCACCCCTCCACTTT. This encodes CASQIDRASPLHF.

V usage is TRBV5-6 and J usage is TRBJ2-3; 7 nucleotides align to TRBD1. The J segment lost 1 base and the V segment lost 4 bases, leaving 6 bases of the junction unmatched. The CDR3 loop spans 15 amino acids. Germline assignment: CDR1 SGHDT and CDR2 YYEEEE. For the CDR3, the DNA is TGTGCCAGCAGCCCTCGACAGGGAGGCACAGATACGCAGTATTTT. Protein: CASSPRQGGTDTQYF.

The chain combines TRBV2 with TRBJ1-4, with D possibly matching TRBD1 (5 bases). With 1 base removed from V and 4 bases from J, the gap between germline ends came to 10 bases. This CDR3 spans 15 amino acids. The germline gives CDR1 SNHLY, CDR2 FYNNEI. Here the CDR3 DNA reads TGTGCCAGCAGTGAAGAACGCGGGGGTAATGAAAAACTGTTTTTT. Its protein is CASSEERGGNEKLFF.

The V gene is TRBV5-6, the J gene TRBJ2-5; 8 nucleotides agree with TRBD2. CDR1 and CDR2 from the germline V gene are SGHDT and YYEEEE. The CDR3 spans 16 residues. Trimming removed 3 bases from V and 3 bases from J; junction bases left unmatched: 10. The CDR3 spells CASSYRTSGAEETQYF. The CDR3 DNA reads TGTGCCAGCAGCTATCGTACTAGCGGAGCTGAAGAGACCCAGTACTTC.

The rearrangement links TRBV9 to TRBJ2-1; D gene uncertain. CDR1 and CDR2 (germline): SGDLS, YYNGEE. The CDR3 consists of 14 residues. Deletions cut 1 base from V and 5 bases from J, with 10 bases between. CDR3 amino acids: CASSVSQSNNEQFF. CDR3 DNA: TGTGCCAGCAGCGTATCCCAGTCCAACAATGAGCAGTTCTTC.

The CDR3 DNA reads TGTGCCAGCAGCAGGAGACGTAACACTGAAGCTTTCTTT. This codes for CASSRRRNTEAFF. V is TRBV7-8 and J is TRBJ1-1, with D hard to call. CDR1 and CDR2 from the germline V gene are SGHVS and FQNEAQ. The V end was cut by 5 bases, the J end by 2 bases, with 9 bases between. This CDR3 contains 13 residues.

This clone was found once. The rearrangement uses TRBV3-1 (or the pseudogene TRBV3-2) and TRBJ1-3, with 9 bases identical to TRBD1. Trimming cost V 7 bases and J 0 bases; bases outside gene matches: 22. This CDR3 is 21 amino acids long. The germline V gene has CDR1 LGHDT and CDR2 YNNKEL (reference sequence). Here the CDR3 reads CASTQGQGIVRGPVSGNTIYF. The DNA of the CDR3 is TGTGCCAGCACCCAGGGACAGGGTATTGTCCGGGGGCCCGTCTCTGGAAACACCATATATTTT.

V gene TRBV4-3 combines with J gene TRBJ1-2; D is ambiguous. V lost 5 bases, J lost 5 bases, and 15 bases lay in between. CDR3 length: 14 residues. Germline V CDR1 and CDR2: LGHNA, YSLEER. CDR3 in DNA: TGCGCCAGCAGCAAACTAGGGTTCCGTTATGGCTACACCTTC. The encoded protein is CASSKLGFRYGYTF.

The chain carries TRBV27 and TRBJ2-5; TRBD2 matches at 8 bases. V lost 2 bases, J lost 4 bases, and 6 bases stayed unmatched. The CDR3 is 15 amino acids. The germline V gene has CDR1 MNHEY and CDR2 SMNVEV (reference sequence). This CDR3 is CASSLAGGVLETQYF. The CDR3 DNA is TGTGCCAGCAGTTTAGCGGGGGGTGTGTTAGAGACCCAGTACTTC.

The chain has TRBV6-9 and TRBJ2-2; D remains ambiguous. Germline V gene data show CDR1 as MNHGY and CDR2 as SVAAGI. V lost 1 base, J lost 1 base, and 16 bases lay in between. The CDR3 runs 18 residues. CDR3 amino acids: CASSYLPYLFMNTGELFF. DNA of the CDR3: TGTGCCAGCAGTTATTTGCCCTATCTTTTCATGAACACCGGGGAGCTGTTTTTT.

The chain carries TRBV7-6 and TRBJ2-7; 8 nucleotides agree with TRBD2. The V gene end was trimmed by 5 bases and the J gene end by 3 bases; junction bases not matched to a gene: 9. Germline lookup yields CDR1 SGHVS and CDR2 FNYEAQ. The CDR3 contains 15 residues. Written as DNA, the CDR3 is TGTGCCAGCAGCCCTACTAGCGGACAATACTACGAGCAGTACTTC. This sequence encodes CASSPTSGQYYEQYF.

The chain has TRBV7-2 and TRBJ2-3; D call uncertain. V was shortened by 3 bases and J by 0 bases, with 7 bases between the two germline ends. The germline gives CDR1 SGHTA, CDR2 FQGNSA. The CDR3 runs to 14 residues. Here the CDR3 DNA reads TGTGCCAGCAGCTTTTCCCCAAGCACAGATACGCAGTATTTT. Translating gives CASSFSPSTDTQYF.

This chain links TRBV10-3 with TRBJ2-3, with unresolved D. V lost 6 bases and J lost 1, with 5 bases in between. The CDR3 extends over 12 amino acids. Germline CDR1 ENHRY, CDR2 SYGVKD. Written as DNA, the CDR3 is TGTGCCATCAGCCCCGGCACAGATACGCAGTATTTT. Amino acids: CAISPGTDTQYF.

The V call is TRBV7-2, the J call TRBJ2-3, with 9 nucleotides matching TRBD2. This CDR3 is built from 15 residues. V shed 7 bases and J 6 bases; nucleotides not matched to a gene: 11. Germline loops: CDR1 SGHTA, CDR2 FQGNSA. The CDR3 reads CASTQGRGGGDTQYF. The CDR3 nucleotides read TGTGCCAGCACCCAGGGGCGGGGGGGCGGTGATACGCAGTATTTT.

The chain carries TRBV27 and TRBJ2-7; D not resolved. Deletions cut 4 bases from V and 3 bases from J, with 10 bases between. Germline V lookup: CDR1 MNHEY, CDR2 SMNVEV (reference sequence). CDR3 length: 13 residues. CDR3 in DNA: TGTGCCAGCAGTTACCAGGCAGGCTACGAGCAGTACTTC. The encoded protein is CASSYQAGYEQYF.

The chain links TRBV27 to TRBJ2-5, with a weak D call TRBD2 (7 bases). V lost 3 bases and J 2 bases, leaving 16 bases between the germline ends. This CDR3 spans 16 amino acids. Germline V lookup: CDR1 MNHEY, CDR2 SMNVEV (reference sequence). This CDR3 reads CASSLVFGGQQETQYF. CDR3 DNA sequence: TGTGCCAGCAGTTTGGTCTTCGGGGGGCAACAAGAGACCCAGTACTTC.

This chain uses TRBV27 with TRBJ1-4; a possible D gene is TRBD1 (6 bases). V was clipped by 4 bases and J by 11 bases, with 23 bases between them. The length of the CDR3 is 16 residues. Germline-derived CDR1 and CDR2 are MNHEY and SMNVEV (reference sequence). Here the CDR3 reads CASSSRQVGPVWKLFF. The CDR3 nucleotides read TGTGCCAGCAGTTCTAGACAGGTTGGCCCGGTCTGGAAACTGTTTTTT.

This clone was found once. The chain couples TRBV29-1 to TRBJ2-1, with 12 bases lining up with TRBD2. This CDR3 is 14 amino acids long. The V and J ends lost 6 bases and 4 bases, in that order; junction bases with no gene match: 4. CDR1 is SQVTM, CDR2 ANQGSEA, per germline. CDR3: CSVTGLAGYNEQFF. As DNA, the CDR3 is TGCAGCGTGACCGGACTAGCGGGGTACAATGAGCAGTTCTTC.

The V gene is TRBV3-1 (or the pseudogene TRBV3-2), the J gene TRBJ1-2; 7 bases are shared with TRBD1. V was clipped by 0 bases and J by 4 bases; unmatched bases: 11. CDR1 and CDR2 from the germline V gene are LGHDT and YNNKEL (reference sequence). The CDR3 is 17 amino acids. The CDR3 here is CASSQEVPDRTSYGYTF. In DNA form, the CDR3 reads TGTGCCAGCAGCCAAGAAGTCCCGGACAGGACAAGCTATGGCTACACCTTC.

On this clone itself: The identical CDR3 is also encoded by other nucleotide sequences in the sample. The J gene is TRBJ2-7, the V gene TRBV7-9; possibly TRBD2 for D (6 bases). This CDR3 region has 11 residues. The germline V gene has CDR1 SEHNR and CDR2 FQNEAQ (reference sequence). Trimming took off 7 bases at V and 4 bases at J, with 8 bases between the two ends. The CDR3 loop is CASTRGYEQYF. CDR3 in DNA: TGTGCCAGCACCCGGGGGTACGAGCAGTACTTC.

The table lists this clone with a count of one. This chain connects TRBV7-2 to TRBJ2-7; 10 nucleotides agree with TRBD1. CDR1 and CDR2 (germline): SGHTA, FQGNSA. With 7 bases clipped from V and 6 bases from J, the junction kept 3 bases outside the gene matches. The CDR3 covers 12 residues. CDR3 sequence: CASTGQGFEQYF. In DNA, the CDR3 is TGTGCCAGCACGGGACAGGGGTTCGAGCAGTACTTC.

This clone came up once. The V and J genes are TRBV11-2 and TRBJ1-4, with a possible D match to TRBD1 (5 bases). Germline V gene data show CDR1 as SGHAT and CDR2 as FQNNGV. This CDR3 region has 15 residues. V lost 1 base and J lost 5, with 11 bases in between. The DNA for the CDR3 is TGTGCCAGCAGCTTAGTGGGGGGGACGAATGAAAAACTGTTTTTT. Its protein is CASSLVGGTNEKLFF. The whole variable domain, filled in from reference TRBV11-2 and TRBJ1-4, reads EAGVAQSPRYKIIEKRQSVAFWCNPISGHATLYWYQQILGQGPKLLIQFQNNGVVDDSQLPKDRFSAERLKGVDSTLKIQPAKLEDSAVYLCASSLVGGTNEKLFFGSGTQLSVL.

The CDR3 spells CASSYSWTARDEQYF. DNA of the CDR3: TGTGCCAGCAGTTATTCTTGGACGGCGAGGGACGAGCAGTACTTC. J is TRBJ2-7 and V is TRBV6-9; D might be TRBD2 (5 bases). This CDR3 comprises 15 residues. Trimming left V 0 bases short and J 5 bases short, with 14 bases between. The germline gives CDR1 MNHGY, CDR2 SVAAGI.

This clone appeared once. The chain uses TRBV27 and TRBJ2-2, with TRBD1 matching 7 bases. Germline V gives CDR1 MNHEY, CDR2 SMNVEV (reference sequence). V was pared by 5 bases and J by 6 bases, with 6 bases of the junction left unmatched. The CDR3 is 14 amino acids. CDR3 amino acids: CASSPLDRAGELFF. In DNA, the CDR3 is TGTGCCAGCAGTCCCCTCGACAGGGCCGGGGAGCTGTTTTTT.

This sequence joins TRBV6-6 and TRBJ2-5; no reliable D call. The germline V and J ends were trimmed by 0 bases and 5 bases, with 16 bases remaining between them. Germline assignment: CDR1 MNHNY and CDR2 SVGAGI (reference sequence). This CDR3 is 16 amino acids long. The CDR3, as DNA: TGTGCCAGCAGTTACTCGAAACTAAGAGATGTGGAGACCCAGTACTTC. Amino acid sequence: CASSYSKLRDVETQYF.

The chain combines TRBV4-3 with TRBJ2-1; tentatively, D is TRBD2 (5 bases). Trimming left V 0 bases short and J 4 bases short, with 13 bases between. CDR3 length: 16 amino acids. Germline V lookup: CDR1 LGHNA, CDR2 YSLEER. The CDR3 sequence: CASSQDRGFLYNEQFF. DNA for the CDR3: TGCGCCAGCAGCCAAGATAGAGGGTTCCTTTACAATGAGCAGTTCTTC.

This clone occurred once. The same CDR3 can be traced to other DNA sequences in this sample. This chain uses TRBV27 with TRBJ2-1; 9 bases map to TRBD2. From germline, CDR1 is MNHEY and CDR2 SMNVEV (reference sequence). The CDR3 is made up of 15 amino acids. J lost 2 bases, V lost 3 bases, and 2 bases had no gene match. CDR3 bases: TGTGCCAGCAGTTTGACTAGCGGTCCCTACAATGAGCAGTTCTTC. It is translated as CASSLTSGPYNEQFF.

The V and J genes are TRBV5-1 and TRBJ1-5; 9 bases are a match to TRBD1. The CDR3 loop spans 17 amino acids. Germline V lookup: CDR1 SGHRS, CDR2 YFSETQ. V lost 4 bases and J lost 9; bases outside the gene matches: 17. CDR3 in amino acids: CASSEYSPGQGSWPQHF. CDR3 coding DNA: TGCGCCAGCAGCGAGTACTCGCCGGGACAGGGCTCGTGGCCCCAGCATTTT.